The 8 T cell receptor beta chains in this list originate from one sample, sequenced in a study of blood T cell repertoires in COVID-19. Some clones are missing from TCRdb's copy, which holds only in-frame ones; the method was immunoSEQ multiplex PCR. This repertoire shows tens of thousands of clones, about four fifths found once; its top ten account for around 16%. Sequences were obtained from peripheral blood. All receptors derive from a woman older than 75 with acute or convalescent COVID-19.

The V and J genes are TRBV23-1 and TRBJ1-4; weak D call: TRBD1 (6 bases). Being an ORF, TRBV23-1 has a function that is uncertain. CDR3 size: 17 residues. Trimming took 5 bases from V and 3 from J, leaving 19 bases between them. The CDR3 DNA is TGCGCCAGCAGTAGACAGGCGACGAACGGGGCTAATGAAAAACTGTTTTTT. Protein sequence: CASSRQATNGANEKLFF.

V usage is TRBV7-2 and J usage is TRBJ1-3; D is undetermined. CDR1 and CDR2 from the germline V gene are SGHTA and FQGNSA. The CDR3 loop spans 14 amino acids. The V end lost 5 bases, the J end lost 4 bases, and 12 bases lay between the germline ends. The CDR3: CASSPAGSGNTIYF. CDR3 coding DNA: TGTGCCAGCAGCCCTGCGGGCTCCGGAAACACCATATATTTT.

This chain uses TRBV28 with TRBJ1-5, with 7 bases identical to TRBD1. Germline CDR1 is MDHEN and CDR2 is SYDVKM. V dropped 6 bases and J dropped 0; count of bases not matched to a gene: 11. This CDR3 region has 17 residues. For the CDR3, the DNA is TGTGCCAGCAGAGAGACAGGGCGCTCCTATAGCAATCAGCCCCAGCATTTT. Its translation is CASRETGRSYSNQPQHF.

The chain uses TRBV6-5 and TRBJ1-2; D might be TRBD1 (6 bases). This CDR3 has 14 amino acids. Trimming removed 2 bases at V and 4 bases at J, with 11 bases between. Germline CDR1 and CDR2: MNHEY and SVGAGI. Here the CDR3 DNA reads TGTGCCAGCAGTTACGAGGGGGATGGCTATGGCTACACCTTC. Amino acid sequence: CASSYEGDGYGYTF.

V usage is TRBV19 and J usage is TRBJ1-5; D is undetermined. Trimming took 1 base from V and 3 from J, leaving 7 bases between them. Germline CDR1 LNHDA, CDR2 SQIVND (reference sequence). The CDR3 is made up of 14 amino acids. The CDR3 reads CASSIVRYNQPQHF. In DNA form, the CDR3 reads TGTGCCAGTAGTATAGTCCGGTACAATCAGCCCCAGCATTTT.

The rearrangement joins TRBV7-2 to TRBJ2-7, with 9 bases that match TRBD1. Germline assignment: CDR1 SGHTA and CDR2 FQGNSA. The CDR3 is 13 residues long. Trimming cost V 4 bases and J 5 bases; bases outside gene matches: 3. CDR3 protein: CASSWGTGNEQYF. CDR3 bases: TGTGCCAGCAGCTGGGGGACAGGGAACGAGCAGTACTTC.

V is TRBV24-1 and J is TRBJ2-2; 8 bases align to TRBD1. The CDR3 is 16 amino acids. Germline V CDR1 and CDR2: KGHDR, SFDVKD. V lost 4 bases, J lost 0 bases, and 3 bases stayed unmatched. The CDR3 DNA reads TGTGCCACCAGTGACCCAGGGGGCGCGAACACCGGGGAGCTGTTTTTT. It translates to CATSDPGGANTGELFF.

V gene TRBV27 combines with J gene TRBJ1-1; D possibly corresponds to TRBD1 (6 bases). The V gene's germline CDR1 is MNHEY and CDR2 SMNVEV (reference sequence). The CDR3 runs to 13 residues. V was cut by 5 bases and J by 4 bases, with 11 bases left in between. In DNA form, the CDR3 reads TGTGCCAGCAGTAGCCTAGGGGGCACTGAAGCTTTCTTT. This codes for CASSSLGGTEAFF.